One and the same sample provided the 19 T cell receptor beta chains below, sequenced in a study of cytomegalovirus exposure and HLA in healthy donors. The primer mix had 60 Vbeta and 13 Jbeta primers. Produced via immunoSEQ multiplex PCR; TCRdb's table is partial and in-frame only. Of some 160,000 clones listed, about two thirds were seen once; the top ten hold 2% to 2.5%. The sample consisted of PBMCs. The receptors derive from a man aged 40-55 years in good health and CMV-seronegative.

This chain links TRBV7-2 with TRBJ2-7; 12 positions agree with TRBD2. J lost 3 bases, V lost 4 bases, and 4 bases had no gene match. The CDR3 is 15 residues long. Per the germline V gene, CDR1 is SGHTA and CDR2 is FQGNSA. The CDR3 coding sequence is TGTGCCAGCAGCTCAACGACTAGCGGGAGCTACGAGCAGTACTTC. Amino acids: CASSSTTSGSYEQYF.

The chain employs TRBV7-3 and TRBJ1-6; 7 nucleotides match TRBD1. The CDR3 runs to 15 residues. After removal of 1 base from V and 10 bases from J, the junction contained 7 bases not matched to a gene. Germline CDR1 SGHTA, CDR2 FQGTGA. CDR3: CASSLNARGNSPLHF. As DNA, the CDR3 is TGTGCCAGCAGCTTAAATGCCAGGGGGAACTCACCCCTCCACTTT.

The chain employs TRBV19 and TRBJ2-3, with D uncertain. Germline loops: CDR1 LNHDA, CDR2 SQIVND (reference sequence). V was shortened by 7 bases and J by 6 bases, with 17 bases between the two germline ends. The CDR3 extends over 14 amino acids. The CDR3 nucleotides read TGTGCCAGTAACCGGAGACCCCCCGAGGATACGCAGTATTTT. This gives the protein CASNRRPPEDTQYF.

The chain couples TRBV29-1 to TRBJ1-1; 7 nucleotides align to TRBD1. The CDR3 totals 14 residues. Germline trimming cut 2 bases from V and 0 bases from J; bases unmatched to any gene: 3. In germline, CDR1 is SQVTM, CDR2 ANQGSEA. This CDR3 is CSVERGQMNTEAFF. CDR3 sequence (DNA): TGCAGCGTTGAACGGGGACAGATGAACACTGAAGCTTTCTTT.

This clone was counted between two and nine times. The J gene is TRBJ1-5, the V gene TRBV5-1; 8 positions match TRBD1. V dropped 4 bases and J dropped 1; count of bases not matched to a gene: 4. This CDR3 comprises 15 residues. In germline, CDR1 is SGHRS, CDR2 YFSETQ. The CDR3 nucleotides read TGCGCCAGCAGCCCGACAGGGGCGAGCAATCAGCCCCAGCATTTT. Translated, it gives CASSPTGASNQPQHF. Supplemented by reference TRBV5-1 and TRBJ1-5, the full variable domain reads KAGVTQTPRYLIKTRGQQVTLSCSPISGHRSVSWYQQTPGQGLQFLFEYFSETQRNKGNFPGRFSGRQFSNSRSEMNVSTLELGDSALYLCASSPTGASNQPQHFGDGTRLSIL.

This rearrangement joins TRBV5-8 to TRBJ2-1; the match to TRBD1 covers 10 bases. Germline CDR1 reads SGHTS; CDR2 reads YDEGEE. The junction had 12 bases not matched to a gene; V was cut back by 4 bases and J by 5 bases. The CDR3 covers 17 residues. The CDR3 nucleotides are TGTGCCAGCAGCCATCGACAGGGGGCGGCCGGCCACAATGAGCAGTTCTTC. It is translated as CASSHRQGAAGHNEQFF. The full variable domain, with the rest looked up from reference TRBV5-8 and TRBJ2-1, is EAGVTQSPTHLIKTRGQQATLRCSPISGHTSVYWYQQALGLGLQFLLWYDEGEERNRGNFPPRFSGRQFPNYSSELNVNALELEDSALYLCASSHRQGAAGHNEQFFGPGTRLTVL.

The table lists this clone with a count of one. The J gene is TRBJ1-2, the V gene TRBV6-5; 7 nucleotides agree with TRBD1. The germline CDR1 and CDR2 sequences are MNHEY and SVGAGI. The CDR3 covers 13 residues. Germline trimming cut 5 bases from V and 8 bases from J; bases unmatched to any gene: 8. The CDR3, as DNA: TGTGCCAGCAGTCCAGGGGGGCAAAGGGGCTACACCTTC. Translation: CASSPGGQRGYTF.

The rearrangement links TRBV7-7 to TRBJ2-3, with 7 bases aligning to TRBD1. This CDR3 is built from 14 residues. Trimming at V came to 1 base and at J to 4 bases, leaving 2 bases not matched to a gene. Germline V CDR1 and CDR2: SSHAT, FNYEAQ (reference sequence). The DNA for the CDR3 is TGTGCCAGCAGCTTAGGACAGGGTGCAGATACGCAGTATTTT. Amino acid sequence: CASSLGQGADTQYF.

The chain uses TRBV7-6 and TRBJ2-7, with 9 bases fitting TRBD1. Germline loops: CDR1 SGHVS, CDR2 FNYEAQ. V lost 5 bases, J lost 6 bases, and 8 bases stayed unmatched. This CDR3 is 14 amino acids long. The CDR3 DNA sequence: TGTGCCAGCAGCCGGGGACAGGGAGTAGGCGAGCAGTACTTC. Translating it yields CASSRGQGVGEQYF.

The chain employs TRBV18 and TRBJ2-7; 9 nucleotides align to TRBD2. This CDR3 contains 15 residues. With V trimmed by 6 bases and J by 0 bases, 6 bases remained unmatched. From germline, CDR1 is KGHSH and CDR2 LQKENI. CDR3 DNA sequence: TGTGCCAGCTCGCAGACTAGCGGTAGCTCCTACGAGCAGTACTTC. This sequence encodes CASSQTSGSSYEQYF.

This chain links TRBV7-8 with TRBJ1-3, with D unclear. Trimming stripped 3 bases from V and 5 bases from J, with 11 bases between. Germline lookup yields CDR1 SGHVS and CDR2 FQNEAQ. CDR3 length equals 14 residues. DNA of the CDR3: TGTGCCAGCAGCTTCGAGGGTCCCAGAAACACCATATATTTT. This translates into CASSFEGPRNTIYF.

CDR3 coding DNA: TGTGCCAGCAGCTTAGATCCCGCGGGGGGGGAGGGAGAGACCCAGTACTTC. This gives the protein CASSLDPAGGEGETQYF. The chain joins TRBV11-2 to TRBJ2-5; 9 nucleotides line up with TRBD2. This CDR3 is 17 amino acids long. Germline V gives CDR1 SGHAT, CDR2 FQNNGV. Trimming removed 0 bases from V and 4 bases from J; junction bases left unmatched: 9.

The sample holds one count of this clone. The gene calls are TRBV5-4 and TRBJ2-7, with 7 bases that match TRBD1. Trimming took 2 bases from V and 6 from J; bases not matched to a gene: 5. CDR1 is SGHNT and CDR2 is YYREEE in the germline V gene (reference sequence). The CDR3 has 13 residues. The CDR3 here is CASSFPPGGEQYF. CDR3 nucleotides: TGTGCCAGCAGCTTCCCCCCAGGGGGCGAGCAGTACTTC. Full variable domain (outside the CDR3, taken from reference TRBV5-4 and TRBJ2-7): ETGVTQSPTHLIKTRGQQVTLRCSSQSGHNTVSWYQQALGQGPQFIFQYYREEENGRGNFPPRFSGLQFPNYSSELNVNALELDDSALYLCASSFPPGGEQYFGPGTRLTVT.

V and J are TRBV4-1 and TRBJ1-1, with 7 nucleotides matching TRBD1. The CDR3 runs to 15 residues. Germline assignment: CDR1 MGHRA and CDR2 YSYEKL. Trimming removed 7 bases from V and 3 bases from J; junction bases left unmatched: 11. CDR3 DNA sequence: TGCGCCAGCACCCCCCGACAGGGAGGCGACACTGAAGCTTTCTTT. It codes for CASTPRQGGDTEAFF.

CDR3 region: CASSLRTGGSYNEQFF. The CDR3 coding sequence is TGTGCCAGCAGCTTGCGGACGGGGGGATCCTACAATGAGCAGTTCTTC. The V and J genes are TRBV5-4 and TRBJ2-1, with 7 bases aligning to TRBD2. Germline V gene sequence: CDR1 SGHNT, CDR2 YYREEE (reference sequence). CDR3 size: 16 residues. Trimming removed 1 base from V and 1 base from J; junction bases left unmatched: 5. Full variable domain (missing parts from reference TRBV5-4 and TRBJ2-1): ETGVTQSPTHLIKTRGQQVTLRCSSQSGHNTVSWYQQALGQGPQFIFQYYREEENGRGNFPPRFSGLQFPNYSSELNVNALELDDSALYLCASSLRTGGSYNEQFFGPGTRLTVL.

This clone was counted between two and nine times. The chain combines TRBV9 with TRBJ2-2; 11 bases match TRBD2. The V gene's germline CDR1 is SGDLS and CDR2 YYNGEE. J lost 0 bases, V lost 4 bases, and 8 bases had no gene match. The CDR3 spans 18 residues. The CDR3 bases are TGTGCCAGCAGCCCACTAGCGGGGGTGCCTGCGAACACCGGGGAGCTGTTTTTT. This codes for CASSPLAGVPANTGELFF. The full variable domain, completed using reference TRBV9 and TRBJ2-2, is DSGVTQTPKHLITATGQRVTLRCSPRSGDLSVYWYQQSLDQGLQFLIQYYNGEERAKGNILERFSAQQFPDLHSELNLSSLELGDSALYFCASSPLAGVPANTGELFFGEGSRLTVL.

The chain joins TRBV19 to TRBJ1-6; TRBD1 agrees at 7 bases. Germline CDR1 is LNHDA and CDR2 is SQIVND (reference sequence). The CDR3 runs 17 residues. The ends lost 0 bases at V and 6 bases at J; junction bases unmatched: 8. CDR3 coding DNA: TGTGCCAGTAGTATAGAAACTTCCGGGACAGTTAATTCACCCCTCCACTTT. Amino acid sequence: CASSIETSGTVNSPLHF.

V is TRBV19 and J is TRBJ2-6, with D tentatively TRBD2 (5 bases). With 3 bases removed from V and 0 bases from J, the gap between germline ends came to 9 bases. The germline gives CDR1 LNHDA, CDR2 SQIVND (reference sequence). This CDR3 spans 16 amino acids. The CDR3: CASSMGVRSGANVLTF. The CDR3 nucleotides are TGTGCCAGTAGTATGGGAGTTCGCTCTGGGGCCAACGTCCTGACTTTC.

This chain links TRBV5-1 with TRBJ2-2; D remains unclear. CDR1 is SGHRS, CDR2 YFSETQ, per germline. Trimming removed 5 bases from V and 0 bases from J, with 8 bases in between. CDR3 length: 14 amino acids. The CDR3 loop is CASRFEANTGELFF. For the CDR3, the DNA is TGCGCCAGCAGGTTCGAGGCGAACACCGGGGAGCTGTTTTTT.